Sequencing of this T cell receptor (beta chain) was carried out in a study of OX40 agonist ivuxolimab in advanced cancers. As for the study in general: Patients receiving dose escalation had hepatocellular carcinoma, melanoma, renal cell or head and neck cancer. General study findings and limits: Both blood CD4+ and CD8+ T cells showed clonal growth by week 6 at 0.1 to 3.0 mg/kg.

The protocol was immunoSEQ multiplex PCR, while the TCRdb copy is restricted to in-frame clones and leaves out a portion. The sample yields approximately 99,000 clones, around 93% seen once. CDR3 length: 16 residues. V was cut by 0 bases and J by 4 bases, with 16 bases left in between. The germline CDR1 and CDR2 sequences are MNHEY and SVGAGI. People who had autoimmune disease history or systemic immunosuppression were excluded. This clone was observed a single time. Its antigen is still unknown. The starting material was CD4+ or CD8+ T cells sorted from blood, obtained in a trial of the OX40 agonist ivuxolimab. This sequence was found in an adult with an advanced solid tumor such as melanoma, head and neck, liver or kidney cancer. The J gene is TRBJ2-7, the V gene TRBV6-5; D gene uncertain. The CDR3 DNA reads as TGTGCCAGCAGTTACTCTTCTAGGACGTCGGATTACGAGCAGTACTTC. Protein: CASSYSSRTSDYEQYF.